This TCR beta chain derives from a study of spatial heterogeneity in lung cancer. Study at large: Compared with alpha-chain sequences, beta-chain sequences were consistently detected in greater numbers.

Regarding the study as a whole: Tumor TCRs that were ubiquitous and expanded showed up in blood more at resection than follow-up.

The sample holds a few counts of this clonotype. As yet, its antigen is unknown. This CDR3 contains 15 residues. Trimming removed 6 bases at V and 0 bases at J, with 12 bases between. The germline V gene has CDR1 SGHRS and CDR2 YFSETQ. Specified time point: blood at routine non-recurrence follow-up after resection. Whole RNA came from tumor, nontumor lung or frozen PBMC and was sequenced without being sorted. Each TCR cDNA molecule carried a unique molecular identifier. One entry per CDR3 protein results from TCRdb running MiXCR on the 5' RACE reads. This table holds over 70,000 distinct CDR3 sequences, about 8.2% found once.

This chain joins TRBV5-1 and TRBJ2-2; D perhaps matches TRBD2 (5 bases). This clonotype was sampled from a female donor with early-stage non-small cell lung cancer. Here the sequenced sample was PBMCs, taken at follow-up. CDR3 sequence: CASNWASPNTGELFF. The CDR3 nucleotides read TGCGCCAGCAACTGGGCTAGCCCGAACACCGGGGAGCTGTTTTTT.